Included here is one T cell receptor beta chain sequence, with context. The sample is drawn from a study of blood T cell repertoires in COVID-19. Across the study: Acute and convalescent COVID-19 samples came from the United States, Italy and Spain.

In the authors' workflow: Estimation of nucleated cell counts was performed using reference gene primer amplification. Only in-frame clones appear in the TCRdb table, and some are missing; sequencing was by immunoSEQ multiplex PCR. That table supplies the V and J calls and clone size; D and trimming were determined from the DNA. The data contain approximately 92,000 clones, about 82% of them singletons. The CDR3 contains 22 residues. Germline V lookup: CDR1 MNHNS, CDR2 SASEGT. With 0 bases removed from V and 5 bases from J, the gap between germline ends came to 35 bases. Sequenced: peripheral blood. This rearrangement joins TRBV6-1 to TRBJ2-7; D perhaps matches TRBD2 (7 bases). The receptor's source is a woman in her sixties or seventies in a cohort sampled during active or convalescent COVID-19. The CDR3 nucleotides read TGTGCCAGCAGTGAAGCTTGGTATCATTTAGGCCCTGCGGGGGCCGTCTCTCACGAGCAGTACTTC. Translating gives CASSEAWYHLGPAGAVSHEQYF.